This T cell receptor (beta chain) was identified in a study of Ad26.COV2.S vaccination and SARS-CoV-2 variants. Study-level results: From the TCR breadth and depth analyses, total T cell responses may have been underestimated.

CDR3 size: 15 residues. After removal of 0 bases from V and 4 bases from J, the junction contained 6 bases not matched to a gene. Germline V gives CDR1 SGHDT, CDR2 YYEEEE. Points on this clone: Its antigen is unknown.

Clones were read by immunoSEQ multiplex PCR, and TCRdb kept only the in-frame ones, dropping some. The data show 350,000 to 450,000 clones, with about 91% seen just once and 3% to 5% held by the top ten. The receptor comes from a human donor who had recovered from COVID-19. The chain couples TRBV5-6 to TRBJ1-2, with 7 bases identical to TRBD1. Material: peripheral blood, obtained after recovery from COVID-19. This chain's CDR3 is CASSLVQGVGYGYTF. DNA of the CDR3: TGTGCCAGCAGCTTGGTCCAGGGGGTAGGCTATGGCTACACCTTC.